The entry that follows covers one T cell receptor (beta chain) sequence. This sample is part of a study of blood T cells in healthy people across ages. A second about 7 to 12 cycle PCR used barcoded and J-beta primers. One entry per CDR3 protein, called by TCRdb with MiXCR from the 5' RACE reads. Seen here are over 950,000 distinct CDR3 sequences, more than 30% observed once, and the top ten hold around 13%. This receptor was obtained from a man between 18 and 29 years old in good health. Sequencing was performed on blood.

The CDR3 spells CASSSRGGAKNIQYF. DNA for the CDR3: TGTGCCAGCAGCTCCCGTGGGGGGGCCAAAAACATTCAGTACTTC. The J gene is TRBJ2-4, the V gene TRBV9; weak D call: TRBD2 (6 bases). The CDR3 is 15 residues long. Trimming took 4 bases from V and 1 from J, leaving 12 bases between them. CDR1 and CDR2 (germline): SGDLS, YYNGEE. Drawing the rest from reference TRBV9 and TRBJ2-4, the complete variable domain is DSGVTQTPKHLITATGQRVTLRCSPRSGDLSVYWYQQSLDQGLQFLIQYYNGEERAKGNILERFSAQQFPDLHSELNLSSLELGDSALYFCASSSRGGAKNIQYFGAGTRLSVL.